These 3 T cell receptor beta chains came from one sample sequenced in a study of blood T cell repertoires in COVID-19. Measured with immunoSEQ multiplex PCR; TCRdb has only the in-frame clones, and not every one. The sample comprises around 42,000 clones, approximately 80% of which are singletons, and approximately 9% rests with the top ten. The material sequenced was peripheral blood. The receptors come from a man in his sixties or seventies with active or convalescent COVID-19.

This clone was seen a handful of times. The chain uses TRBV19 and TRBJ2-1; TRBD1 aligns across 7 bases. Germline V gives CDR1 LNHDA, CDR2 SQIVND (reference sequence). The CDR3 has 14 amino acids. The J segment lost 8 bases and the V segment lost 3 bases, leaving 7 bases of the junction unmatched. The CDR3 bases are TGTGCCAGTAGTATTTGGGGTAGGGGGCATGAGCAGTTCTTC. Encoded protein: CASSIWGRGHEQFF.

The J gene is TRBJ1-5, the V gene TRBV19; maybe TRBD1 (5 bases). From germline, CDR1 is LNHDA and CDR2 SQIVND (reference sequence). V lost 4 bases and J 7 bases, leaving 11 bases between the germline ends. The CDR3 has 13 amino acids. CDR3 sequence reads: CASSKSQGQPQHF. The DNA for the CDR3 is TGTGCCAGTAGTAAGTCTCAGGGACAGCCCCAGCATTTT. Filled out from reference TRBV19 and TRBJ1-5, the complete variable domain reads DGGITQSPKYLFRKEGQNVTLSCEQNLNHDAMYWYRQDPGQGLRLIYYSQIVNDFQKGDIAEGYSVSREKKESFPLTVTSAQKNPTAFYLCASSKSQGQPQHFGDGTRLSIL.

This chain uses TRBV5-5 with TRBJ2-2, with 8 bases identical to TRBD2. Per the germline V gene, CDR1 is SGHKS and CDR2 is YYEKEE (reference sequence). The CDR3 length is 15 residues. Trimming took 1 base from V and 7 from J; bases not matched to a gene: 6. Written as DNA, the CDR3 is TGTGCCAGCAGCTTGTTGATAGCGGGGATCGGGGAGCTGTTTTTT. Translation: CASSLLIAGIGELFF.